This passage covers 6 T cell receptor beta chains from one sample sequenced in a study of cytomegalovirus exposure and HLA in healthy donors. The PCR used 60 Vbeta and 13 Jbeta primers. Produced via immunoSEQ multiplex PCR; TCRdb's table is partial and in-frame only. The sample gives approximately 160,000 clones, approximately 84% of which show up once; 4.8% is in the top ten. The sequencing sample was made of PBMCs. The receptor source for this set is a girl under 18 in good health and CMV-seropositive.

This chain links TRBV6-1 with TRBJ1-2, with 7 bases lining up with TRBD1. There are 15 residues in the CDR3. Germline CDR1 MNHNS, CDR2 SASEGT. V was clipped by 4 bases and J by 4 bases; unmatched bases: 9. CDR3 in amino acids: CASSVGDSALYGYTF. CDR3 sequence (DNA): TGTGCCAGCAGTGTTGGGGACAGCGCTCTCTATGGCTACACCTTC.

CDR3 amino acids: CASSPRTSGITDTQYF. CDR3 DNA sequence: TGTGCCAGCAGCCCCCGGACTAGCGGGATCACAGATACGCAGTATTTT. The chain uses TRBV28 and TRBJ2-3; 12 bases fit TRBD2. Losses at the gene ends were 6 bases for V and 2 bases for J; bases not matched to a gene: 6. Germline V CDR1 and CDR2: MDHEN, SYDVKM. The CDR3 runs to 16 residues.

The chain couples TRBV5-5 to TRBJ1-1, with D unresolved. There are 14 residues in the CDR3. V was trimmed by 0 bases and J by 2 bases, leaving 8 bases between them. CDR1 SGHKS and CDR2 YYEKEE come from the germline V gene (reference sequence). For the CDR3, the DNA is TGTGCCAGCAGCTTGGGAGGAGGTAACACTGAAGCTTTCTTT. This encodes CASSLGGGNTEAFF.

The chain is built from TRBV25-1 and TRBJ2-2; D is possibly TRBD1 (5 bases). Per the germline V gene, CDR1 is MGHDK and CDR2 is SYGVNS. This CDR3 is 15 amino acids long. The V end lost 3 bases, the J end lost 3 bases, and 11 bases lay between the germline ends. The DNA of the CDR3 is TGTGCCAGCAGTGAGCAAGGGGCGGACACCGGGGAGCTGTTTTTT. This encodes CASSEQGADTGELFF.

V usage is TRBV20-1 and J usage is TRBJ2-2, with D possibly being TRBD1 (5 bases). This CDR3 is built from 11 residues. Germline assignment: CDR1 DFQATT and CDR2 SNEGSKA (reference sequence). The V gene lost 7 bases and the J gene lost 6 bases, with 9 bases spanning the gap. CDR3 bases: TGCAGTGTCAGGGATGCCGGGGAGCTGTTTTTT. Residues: CSVRDAGELFF.

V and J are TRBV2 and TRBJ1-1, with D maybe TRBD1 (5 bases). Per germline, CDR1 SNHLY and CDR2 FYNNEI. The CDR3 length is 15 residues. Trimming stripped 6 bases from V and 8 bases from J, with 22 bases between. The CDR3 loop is CASRGRLTAPGEAFF. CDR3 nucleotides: TGTGCCAGCAGGGGGAGGCTGACAGCCCCAGGAGAAGCTTTCTTT.